One TCR beta chain is described in this entry. These data belong to a study of blood T cell repertoires in COVID-19. As originally analysed: Nucleated cell number was recorded as an estimate derived from reference gene primer amplification. Method: immunoSEQ multiplex PCR; TCRdb's copy keeps in-frame clones and lacks some. V and J calls and clone size are as listed in that table; D and trimming were resolved from the DNA. The sample lists 100,000 to 150,000 clones; more than 60% were seen once. The material sequenced was peripheral blood. This TCR was sampled from a woman in her seventies with acute or convalescent COVID-19.

In DNA, the CDR3 is TGTGCCAGCAGCCCACGGGCTAGCGGGGGCCAAGAGACCCAGTACTTC. Translated: CASSPRASGGQETQYF. This rearrangement joins TRBV9 to TRBJ2-5; 10 nucleotides align to TRBD2. The CDR3 is made up of 16 amino acids. Germline V lookup: CDR1 SGDLS, CDR2 YYNGEE. J gave up 1 base and V 4 bases, and 7 bases lay outside the gene matches.